One and the same sample provided the 29 T cell receptor beta chains below, sequenced in a study of blood T cell repertoires in COVID-19. TCRdb keeps only in-frame clones here, not all; method: immunoSEQ multiplex PCR. This sample has 25,000 to 30,000 clones, with roughly 89% found just once. Material for sequencing was peripheral blood. These receptors all come from a man between 65 and 79 years old with acute or convalescent COVID-19.

The chain employs TRBV4-1 and TRBJ2-2; 14 bases align to TRBD2. Trimming took 1 base from V and 5 from J; bases not matched to a gene: 6. This CDR3 has 18 residues. CDR1 and CDR2 (germline): MGHRA, YSYEKL. In DNA form, the CDR3 reads TGCGCCAGCAGCCAAGCGGGACTAGCGGGAGTTGGGACCGGGGAGCTGTTTTTT. The encoded protein is CASSQAGLAGVGTGELFF.

The chain recombines TRBV6-6 with TRBJ1-4; no reliable D call. This CDR3 comprises 13 residues. Germline CDR1 and CDR2: MNHNY and SVGAGI (reference sequence). Trimming pared 8 bases from V and 4 bases from J, leaving 11 bases between. The CDR3 loop is CASVLVGNEKLFF. The CDR3 region has the DNA TGTGCCAGCGTGTTGGTCGGTAATGAAAAACTGTTTTTT.

The chain couples TRBV18 to TRBJ1-5, with D perhaps matching TRBD1 (5 bases). V lost 3 bases and J 2 bases, leaving 8 bases between the germline ends. Germline CDR1 and CDR2: KGHSH and LQKENI. The CDR3 spans 14 residues. The CDR3 here is CASSPEGGNQPQHF. DNA for the CDR3: TGTGCCAGCTCACCCGAAGGGGGCAATCAGCCCCAGCATTTT.

The chain uses TRBV18 and TRBJ2-7, with TRBD2 matching 10 bases. Germline CDR1 reads KGHSH; CDR2 reads LQKENI. The CDR3 is 16 amino acids. Unmatched junction bases numbered 5, after V lost 3 bases and J lost 0 bases. This CDR3 reads CASSPTASGSSYEQYF. The DNA of the CDR3 is TGTGCCAGCTCACCGACTGCTAGCGGGAGCTCCTACGAGCAGTACTTC.

CDR3 in DNA: TGTGCCAGCAGCTTTTGGGGGGGGCACGAGCAGTACTTC. It encodes CASSFWGGHEQYF. This chain links TRBV7-2 with TRBJ2-7, with a tentative D call TRBD2 (7 bases). CDR3 size: 13 residues. V lost 3 bases to trimming and J lost 5 bases, with 11 bases between them. Germline lookup yields CDR1 SGHTA and CDR2 FQGNSA. The full variable domain, its missing parts supplied by reference TRBV7-2 and TRBJ2-7, is GAGVSQSPSNKVTEKGKDVELRCDPISGHTALYWYRQSLGQGLEFLIYFQGNSAPDKSGLPSDRFSAERTGGSVSTLTIQRTQQEDSAVYLCASSFWGGHEQYFGPGTRLTVT.

The CDR3 protein is CASSQLTGYGELFF. The CDR3 coding sequence is TGTGCCAGCAGCCAACTGACAGGGTACGGGGAGCTGTTTTTT. V and J are TRBV3-1 (or the pseudogene TRBV3-2) and TRBJ2-2, with 7 bases that match TRBD1. The ends lost 2 bases at V and 7 bases at J; junction bases unmatched: 4. Germline values: CDR1 LGHDT, CDR2 YNNKEL (reference sequence). CDR3 length: 14 amino acids.

V and J are TRBV4-3 and TRBJ1-3; maybe TRBD1 (5 bases). Germline CDR1 and CDR2: LGHNA and YSLEER. V was cut by 0 bases and J by 3 bases, with 15 bases left in between. This CDR3 has 17 residues. CDR3 loop: CASSQEGPRGGGNTIYF. CDR3 in DNA: TGCGCCAGCAGCCAAGAGGGTCCAAGGGGTGGTGGAAACACCATATATTTT.

The rearrangement uses TRBV13 and TRBJ2-3; 7 bases are a match to TRBD2. Per germline, CDR1 PRHDT and CDR2 FYEKMQ (reference sequence). After removal of 2 bases from V and 3 bases from J, the junction contained 14 bases not matched to a gene. This CDR3 has 18 amino acids. The CDR3 loop reads CASSLSGVGSPGTDTQYF. The CDR3 DNA reads TGTGCCAGCAGCTTAAGCGGGGTCGGGAGCCCCGGTACAGATACGCAGTATTTT.

V usage is TRBV3-1 (or the pseudogene TRBV3-2) and J usage is TRBJ2-3; D not certain. CDR1 is LGHDT, CDR2 YNNKEL, per germline (reference sequence). This CDR3 is 12 amino acids long. V dropped 4 bases and J dropped 2 bases, with 4 bases sitting between them. As DNA, the CDR3 is TGTGCCAGCAGCCTTTACACAGATACGCAGTATTTT. Its translation is CASSLYTDTQYF.

This sequence joins TRBV3-1 (or the pseudogene TRBV3-2) and TRBJ1-5; the D is unclear. CDR1 LGHDT and CDR2 YNNKEL come from the germline V gene (reference sequence). This CDR3 is 14 amino acids long. Trimming cost V 0 bases and J 3 bases, with 6 bases left between them. Here the CDR3 DNA reads TGTGCCAGCAGCCAAGACAGGCTCAATCAGCCCCAGCATTTT. Protein sequence: CASSQDRLNQPQHF.

This clone appeared a few times. The chain couples TRBV27 to TRBJ2-2, with D perhaps TRBD2 (7 bases). The germline V gene has CDR1 MNHEY and CDR2 SMNVEV (reference sequence). This CDR3 is 14 amino acids long. V dropped 6 bases and J dropped 5 bases, with 13 bases sitting between them. The CDR3 DNA reads TGTGCCAGCAGCAAACAGGGAGGGACCGGGGAGCTGTTTTTT. This translates into CASSKQGGTGELFF.

The gene calls are TRBV6-6 and TRBJ1-6, with 8 bases identical to TRBD1. The length of the CDR3 is 15 residues. The J segment lost 7 bases and the V segment lost 5 bases, leaving 7 bases of the junction unmatched. Per germline, CDR1 MNHNY and CDR2 SVGAGI (reference sequence). CDR3 region: CASSLMDRANSPLHF. CDR3 bases: TGTGCCAGCAGTCTCATGGACAGGGCAAATTCACCCCTCCACTTT.

The chain joins TRBV5-6 to TRBJ2-2; no clear D. This CDR3 region has 14 residues. Deletions cut 4 bases from V and 3 bases from J, with 10 bases between. Germline CDR1 and CDR2: SGHDT and YYEEEE. In nucleotides, the CDR3 is TGTGCCAGCAGCCGGAGAACCGACACCGGGGAGCTGTTTTTT. It codes for CASSRRTDTGELFF. Variable domain in full (rest from reference TRBV5-6 and TRBJ2-2): DAGVTQSPTHLIKTRGQQVTLRCSPKSGHDTVSWYQQALGQGPQFIFQYYEEEERQRGNFPDRFSGHQFPNYSSELNVNALLLGDSALYLCASSRRTDTGELFFGEGSRLTVL.

The chain uses TRBV6-2 or TRBV6-3 and TRBJ2-5, with D possibly matching TRBD2 (6 bases). This CDR3 is built from 17 residues. Germline CDR1 and CDR2: MNHEY and SVGEGT. The ends were cut back, 2 bases at V and 5 bases at J, with 21 bases in the middle. The CDR3 region is CASSYEGRLVDLETQYF. In DNA form, the CDR3 reads TGTGCCAGCAGTTACGAGGGGAGACTAGTGGATTTGGAGACCCAGTACTTC.

The chain recombines TRBV3-1 (or the pseudogene TRBV3-2) with TRBJ1-6; TRBD1 aligns across 7 bases. The ends lost 4 bases at V and 7 bases at J; junction bases unmatched: 4. Germline lookup yields CDR1 LGHDT and CDR2 YNNKEL (reference sequence). This CDR3 region has 14 residues. The CDR3 is CASSRPGGNSPLHF. CDR3 DNA: TGTGCCAGCAGCCGACCAGGGGGAAATTCACCCCTCCACTTT.

V and J are TRBV7-3 and TRBJ2-3, with TRBD1 matching 11 bases. Germline values: CDR1 SGHTA, CDR2 FQGTGA. The CDR3 contains 16 residues. Germline trimming cut 5 bases from V and 2 bases from J; bases unmatched to any gene: 6. CDR3 protein: CASSEDRGLITDTQYF. Written as DNA, the CDR3 is TGTGCCAGCAGCGAGGACAGGGGGCTAATCACAGATACGCAGTATTTT.

In DNA form, the CDR3 reads TGTGCCAGCAGTTTATGGGCCCCGGGGGAGAACAATGAGCAGTTCTTC. Translated, it gives CASSLWAPGENNEQFF. The rearrangement links TRBV28 to TRBJ2-1, with a possible D match to TRBD2 (6 bases). This CDR3 is 16 amino acids long. Trimming took 0 bases from V and 5 from J, leaving 14 bases between them. Germline loops: CDR1 MDHEN, CDR2 SYDVKM.

The rearrangement links TRBV7-2 to TRBJ2-1; maybe TRBD1 (5 bases). The CDR3 has 18 amino acids. V lost 1 base to trimming and J lost 1 base, with 17 bases between them. Germline loops: CDR1 SGHTA, CDR2 FQGNSA. The CDR3 reads CASSLEGVRALSYNEQFF. Written as DNA, the CDR3 is TGTGCCAGCAGCTTAGAAGGGGTCCGGGCCTTATCCTACAATGAGCAGTTCTTC.

The V and J genes are TRBV19 and TRBJ2-2, with 7 nucleotides matching TRBD2. J gave up 7 bases and V 5 bases, and 10 bases lay outside the gene matches. This CDR3 has 15 residues. Germline CDR1 is LNHDA and CDR2 is SQIVND (reference sequence). This CDR3 is CASSFPGTTSGELFF. CDR3 sequence (DNA): TGTGCCAGTAGTTTCCCCGGGACTACCAGCGGGGAGCTGTTTTTT.

This clone has a single count. The chain recombines TRBV21-1 with TRBJ2-7; the table calls TRBD1, which could not be checked here. TRBV21-1 has pseudogene status. The CDR3 totals 17 residues. This CDR3 is CASSKVGKGVHGYEQYF. CDR3 nucleotides: TGTGCCAGCAGCAAAGTCGGAAAAGGGGTCCATGGCTACGAGCAGTACTTC.

As DNA, the CDR3 is TGTGCCAGCTCACCATATTCCCTAGCGGGACTTAACACCGGGGAGCTGTTTTTT. It translates to CASSPYSLAGLNTGELFF. This rearrangement joins TRBV18 to TRBJ2-2; 9 bases map to TRBD2. There are 18 residues in the CDR3. The J segment lost 2 bases and the V segment lost 2 bases, leaving 9 bases of the junction unmatched. The germline V gene encodes CDR1 KGHSH and CDR2 LQKENI.

The chain links TRBV15 to TRBJ2-7; no reliable D call. The CDR3 covers 14 residues. Trimming removed 3 bases at V and 0 bases at J, with 9 bases between. Per germline, CDR1 LNHNV and CDR2 YYDKDF (reference sequence). The CDR3 protein is CATSSYSSSYEQYF. The CDR3 DNA is TGTGCCACCAGCAGTTACAGCAGCTCCTACGAGCAGTACTTC.

This chain joins TRBV4-3 and TRBJ2-5; D not certain. Trimming stripped 3 bases from V and 4 bases from J, with 12 bases between. Per germline, CDR1 LGHNA and CDR2 YSLEER. This CDR3 is built from 14 residues. The CDR3 bases are TGCGCCAGCAGCCACTCAGGCAGTTCAGAGACCCAGTACTTC. Translation gives CASSHSGSSETQYF.

V gene TRBV18 combines with J gene TRBJ1-1, with D perhaps matching TRBD1 (6 bases). The V end was cut by 8 bases, the J end by 1 base, with 17 bases between. The V gene's germline CDR1 is KGHSH and CDR2 LQKENI. This CDR3 comprises 15 residues. CDR3 sequence reads: CASQMNAGANTEAFF. CDR3 in DNA: TGTGCCAGCCAAATGAATGCAGGGGCGAACACTGAAGCTTTCTTT.

This chain connects TRBV7-9 to TRBJ2-5; 8 positions match TRBD2. The ends lost 3 bases at V and 4 bases at J; junction bases unmatched: 7. Germline loops: CDR1 SEHNR, CDR2 FQNEAQ (reference sequence). CDR3 length: 15 amino acids. This chain's CDR3 is CASSFVRGGAETQYF. CDR3 coding DNA: TGTGCCAGCAGCTTCGTTCGGGGGGGAGCAGAGACCCAGTACTTC.

The chain uses TRBV29-1 and TRBJ2-5; D unresolved. V was cut by 4 bases and J by 2 bases, with 8 bases left in between. Germline V gene data show CDR1 as SQVTM and CDR2 as ANQGSEA. This CDR3 region has 12 residues. In DNA, the CDR3 is TGCAGCGTTGGTCAGGCTCAAGAGACCCAGTACTTC. Translated, it gives CSVGQAQETQYF.

The sample holds one count of this clone. This sequence joins TRBV12-2 and TRBJ2-7; the table assigns TRBD2, which was not confirmed against the DNA. TRBV12-2 is tagged as a pseudogene. This CDR3 is built from 17 residues. DNA for the CDR3: TGTGCAAGTCCCCTCTCGGGTTGCCCTACGTTCTCCTACGAGCAGTACTTC. This codes for CASPLSGCPTFSYEQYF.

CDR3 sequence reads: CAINRDAYNEQFF. The CDR3 nucleotides are TGTGCCATCAACAGGGACGCCTACAATGAGCAGTTCTTC. The chain is built from TRBV10-3 and TRBJ2-1, with D possibly being TRBD1 (6 bases). The length of the CDR3 is 13 residues. The germline gives CDR1 ENHRY, CDR2 SYGVKD. V was shortened by 7 bases and J by 2 bases, with 9 bases between the two germline ends.

The V and J genes are TRBV6-2 or TRBV6-3 and TRBJ1-2, with 8 bases lining up with TRBD1. Germline values: CDR1 MNHEY, CDR2 SVGEGT. V lost 4 bases to trimming and J lost 7 bases; unmatched junction nucleotides: 8. The CDR3 has 14 amino acids. The CDR3 DNA sequence: TGTGCCAGCAGTTCGGACAGGGCTCCCGGTGGCTACACCTTC. Translating gives CASSSDRAPGGYTF.